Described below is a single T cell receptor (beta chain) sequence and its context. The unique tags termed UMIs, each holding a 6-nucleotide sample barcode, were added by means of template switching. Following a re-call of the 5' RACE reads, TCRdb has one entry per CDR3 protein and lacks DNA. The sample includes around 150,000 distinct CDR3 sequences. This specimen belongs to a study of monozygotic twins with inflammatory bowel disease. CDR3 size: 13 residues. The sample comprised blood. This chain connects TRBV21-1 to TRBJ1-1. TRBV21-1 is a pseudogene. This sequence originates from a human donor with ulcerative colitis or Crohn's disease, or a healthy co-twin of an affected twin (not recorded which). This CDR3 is CANRSLSCTEAFF.